The sequence of this T cell receptor beta chain was determined in a study of identical twins. TCRdb redid the calling of the 5' RACE reads with MiXCR, one entry per CDR3 protein. The sample carries fewer than 900,000 distinct CDR3 sequences, roughly 18% recorded once. These data were also filed under a second study, of T cells expressing NK-cell markers. As that study records: Seven sequenced donors out of eight were HCMV-seropositive, one seronegative. Where a handful of donors were concerned, these clonotypes also led the CD3+CD56-NKG2C+ fraction. HCMV specificity of the expanded NKG2C+ T cell clones stayed unclear.

This receptor was taken from a woman between 18 and 30 years old in good health. The material sequenced was PBMCs.

For the CDR3, the DNA is TGCGCCAGCTTCACACTAGCGGGGTATCACAATGAGCAGTTCTTC. Translating it yields CASFTLAGYHNEQFF. The chain employs TRBV10-2 and TRBJ2-1, with 10 bases aligning to TRBD2. This CDR3 region has 15 residues. Trimming removed 8 bases from V and 5 bases from J; junction bases left unmatched: 9. The germline V gene has CDR1 WSHSY and CDR2 SAAADI.